Listed below are T cell receptor beta chains from one sample, sequenced in a study of early T cells in non-severe SARS-CoV-2 infection. TCRdb re-called the 5' RACE reads through MiXCR, storing one row per CDR3 protein. Seen here are more than 85,000 distinct CDR3 sequences, roughly 17% observed once, and the top ten hold roughly 1.2%. Sequencing was carried out using whole blood. These receptor sequences come from an adult who was a healthcare worker with PCR-confirmed SARS-CoV-2 infection or an uninfected control (not recorded which). Both conserved end residues are part of each CDR3. D genes are given only for firm matches. The size entry is marked missing in some rows and otherwise reads once, few, many or a size class.

j_call: TRBJ1-1; v_call: TRBV4-2; clone_size: few; d_call: .; cdr3_aa: CASSQDLGGGNTEAFF; cdr3_nt: TGTGCCAGCAGCCAAGATCTTGGAGGGGGTAACACTGAAGCTTTCTTT
j_call: TRBJ2-3; v_call: TRBV11-2; clone_size: .; d_call: .; cdr3_aa: CASSGVDGTLTDTQYF; cdr3_nt: TGTGCCAGCAGCGGCGTCGACGGGACTCTCACAGATACGCAGTATTTT
j_call: TRBJ2-3; v_call: TRBV6-1; clone_size: .; d_call: .; cdr3_aa: CASSEMGFADTQYF; cdr3_nt: TGTGCCAGCAGTGAGATGGGTTTCGCAGATACGCAGTATTTT
j_call: TRBJ2-5; v_call: TRBV20-1; clone_size: .; d_call: .; cdr3_aa: CSAPRGVSRPVGETQYF; cdr3_nt: TGCAGTGCCCCGAGGGGGGTAAGCAGGCCGGTCGGGGAGACCCAGTACTTC
j_call: TRBJ2-4; v_call: TRBV20-1; clone_size: .; d_call: TRBD2; cdr3_aa: CSARELAGGNIQYF; cdr3_nt: TGCAGTGCTAGAGAACTAGCGGGAGGAAACATTCAGTACTTC
j_call: TRBJ1-1; v_call: TRBV5-5; clone_size: few; d_call: .; cdr3_aa: CASSLAAGPEAFF; cdr3_nt: TGTGCCAGCAGCTTGGCCGCAGGTCCTGAAGCTTTCTTT
j_call: TRBJ1-1; v_call: TRBV7-9; clone_size: .; d_call: .; cdr3_aa: CASSLKGESAFF; cdr3_nt: TGTGCCAGCAGCTTAAAAGGGGAATCGGCTTTCTTT
j_call: TRBJ2-3; v_call: TRBV29-1; clone_size: few; d_call: .; cdr3_aa: CSVEAGTDTQYF; cdr3_nt: TGCAGCGTTGAGGCGGGCACAGATACGCAGTATTTT
j_call: TRBJ2-3; v_call: TRBV10-3; clone_size: few; d_call: TRBD2; cdr3_aa: CAIRKTSGGSSTDTQYF; cdr3_nt: TGTGCCATCAGAAAAACTAGCGGGGGGAGTAGCACAGATACGCAGTATTTT
j_call: TRBJ2-7; v_call: TRBV27; clone_size: many; d_call: TRBD1; cdr3_aa: CASRPNPGQIYEQYF; cdr3_nt: TGTGCCAGCAGACCAAACCCGGGACAGATCTACGAGCAGTACTTC
j_call: TRBJ2-1; v_call: TRBV7-9; clone_size: few; d_call: .; cdr3_aa: CASSPPGWAGEQFF; cdr3_nt: TGTGCCAGCAGCCCGCCCGGGTGGGCCGGTGAGCAGTTCTTC
j_call: TRBJ1-1; v_call: TRBV7-9; clone_size: .; d_call: .; cdr3_aa: CASSFPGLGTEAFF; cdr3_nt: TGTGCCAGCAGCTTCCCGGGGTTGGGGACTGAAGCTTTCTTT
j_call: TRBJ2-7; v_call: TRBV28; clone_size: .; d_call: .; cdr3_aa: CASSLIQGREQYF; cdr3_nt: TGTGCCAGCAGTTTAATACAGGGAAGGGAGCAGTACTTC
j_call: TRBJ2-3; v_call: TRBV14; clone_size: few; d_call: .; cdr3_aa: CASSHGPGGDTQYF; cdr3_nt: TGTGCCAGCAGCCACGGGCCCGGGGGTGATACGCAGTATTTT
j_call: TRBJ2-5; v_call: TRBV30; clone_size: .; d_call: .; cdr3_aa: CAFSIRETQYF; cdr3_nt: TGTGCCTTCTCTATCCGGGAGACCCAGTACTTC
j_call: TRBJ1-2; v_call: TRBV10-2; clone_size: .; d_call: TRBD1; cdr3_aa: CASSRQGDYGYTF; cdr3_nt: TGCGCCAGCAGCAGACAGGGAGACTATGGCTACACCTTC
j_call: TRBJ2-7; v_call: TRBV6-2/TRBV6-3; clone_size: .; d_call: TRBD1; cdr3_aa: CASSDGTGRYEQYF; cdr3_nt: TGTGCCAGCAGTGACGGGACAGGACGCTACGAGCAGTACTTC
j_call: TRBJ1-5; v_call: TRBV28; clone_size: few; d_call: .; cdr3_aa: CASRTPDGAEPQHF; cdr3_nt: TGTGCCAGCAGGACACCGGACGGTGCAGAGCCCCAGCATTTT
j_call: TRBJ2-3; v_call: TRBV24-1; clone_size: few; d_call: TRBD2; cdr3_aa: CATSAAGLAGTDTQYF; cdr3_nt: TGTGCCACCAGTGCCGCCGGACTAGCGGGGACAGATACGCAGTATTTT
j_call: TRBJ2-7; v_call: TRBV7-9; clone_size: many; d_call: .; cdr3_aa: CASSTSSYEQYF; cdr3_nt: TGTGCCAGCAGCACGAGCTCCTACGAGCAGTACTTC
j_call: TRBJ2-4; v_call: TRBV6-6; clone_size: .; d_call: TRBD2; cdr3_aa: CASSSVAGGPKAKNIQYF; cdr3_nt: TGTGCCAGCAGTTCGGTAGCGGGGGGGCCCAAAGCCAAAAACATTCAGTACTTC
j_call: TRBJ1-2; v_call: TRBV7-9; clone_size: few; d_call: TRBD1; cdr3_aa: CASSLIGGGAGGYTF; cdr3_nt: TGTGCCAGCAGCCTGATCGGAGGGGGCGCCGGAGGCTACACCTTC
j_call: TRBJ2-1; v_call: TRBV20-1; clone_size: .; d_call: .; cdr3_aa: CSARDPAVSGNEQFF; cdr3_nt: TGCAGTGCTAGAGACCCGGCGGTTTCCGGCAATGAGCAGTTCTTC
j_call: TRBJ2-7; v_call: TRBV11-2; clone_size: few; d_call: .; cdr3_aa: CASSLQRTGTPKQYF; cdr3_nt: TGTGCCAGCAGCTTACAAAGAACCGGGACACCTAAGCAGTACTTC
j_call: TRBJ2-7; v_call: TRBV4-3; clone_size: .; d_call: .; cdr3_aa: CASNQIFGTGFYEQYF; cdr3_nt: TGCGCCAGCAACCAAATTTTTGGGACTGGTTTTTACGAGCAGTACTTC
j_call: TRBJ2-3; v_call: TRBV5-4; clone_size: .; d_call: .; cdr3_aa: CASSSQAAGDTQYF; cdr3_nt: TGTGCCAGCAGCTCCCAGGCGGCTGGAGATACGCAGTATTTT
j_call: TRBJ2-6; v_call: TRBV2; clone_size: few; d_call: .; cdr3_aa: CASTGPRTGANVLIF; cdr3_nt: TGTGCCAGCACGGGCCCTCGTACCGGGGCCAACGTCCTGATTTTC
j_call: TRBJ1-6; v_call: TRBV7-2; clone_size: few; d_call: .; cdr3_aa: CASSLRTPGRNSPLHF; cdr3_nt: TGTGCCAGCAGCTTAAGGACGCCGGGGAGGAATTCACCCCTCCACTTT
j_call: TRBJ2-3; v_call: TRBV6-6; clone_size: .; d_call: TRBD2; cdr3_aa: CASREAGFSTDTQYF; cdr3_nt: TGTGCCAGCAGAGAAGCGGGGTTTAGCACAGATACGCAGTATTTT
j_call: TRBJ2-1; v_call: TRBV20-1; clone_size: many; d_call: TRBD2; cdr3_aa: CSARGTSGSIPEQFF; cdr3_nt: TGCAGTGCTAGAGGGACTAGCGGGAGCATCCCTGAGCAGTTCTTC
j_call: TRBJ2-1; v_call: TRBV7-2; clone_size: many; d_call: TRBD2; cdr3_aa: CASSMMTSGRYNEQFF; cdr3_nt: TGTGCCAGCAGCATGATGACTAGCGGGCGCTACAATGAGCAGTTCTTC
j_call: TRBJ1-2; v_call: TRBV7-9; clone_size: .; d_call: .; cdr3_aa: CASSPRRIQLNYGYTF; cdr3_nt: TGTGCCAGCAGCCCGAGGCGGATCCAGCTCAACTATGGCTACACCTTC
j_call: TRBJ2-1; v_call: TRBV29-1; clone_size: .; d_call: .; cdr3_aa: CSVARGAYNEQFF; cdr3_nt: TGCAGCGTGGCGCGAGGGGCCTACAATGAGCAGTTCTTC
j_call: TRBJ2-1; v_call: TRBV6-2/TRBV6-3; clone_size: many; d_call: TRBD2; cdr3_aa: CASTSPSSGGYNEQFF; cdr3_nt: TGTGCCAGCACTTCTCCCTCTAGCGGGGGATACAATGAGCAGTTCTTC
j_call: TRBJ2-7; v_call: TRBV11-2; clone_size: .; d_call: TRBD2; cdr3_aa: CASSQSGGGYEQYF; cdr3_nt: TGTGCCAGCAGCCAAAGTGGGGGGGGCTACGAGCAGTACTTC
j_call: TRBJ2-5; v_call: TRBV7-9; clone_size: .; d_call: .; cdr3_aa: CASSFDPRQTQYF; cdr3_nt: TGTGCCAGCAGCTTCGACCCCCGCCAGACCCAGTACTTC
j_call: TRBJ1-2; v_call: TRBV7-2; clone_size: few; d_call: .; cdr3_aa: CASSLGGLSGNYGYTF; cdr3_nt: TGTGCCAGCAGCTTGGGGGGGCTGAGTGGTAACTATGGCTACACCTTC
j_call: TRBJ2-3; v_call: TRBV10-2; clone_size: .; d_call: .; cdr3_aa: CASSEGWTDTQYF; cdr3_nt: TGCGCCAGCAGTGAAGGGTGGACAGATACGCAGTATTTT
j_call: TRBJ2-3; v_call: TRBV7-2; clone_size: .; d_call: TRBD2; cdr3_aa: CASSLPRASGGTTDTQYF; cdr3_nt: TGTGCCAGCAGCTTACCCAGGGCTAGCGGGGGGACCACAGATACGCAGTATTTT
j_call: TRBJ2-1; v_call: TRBV6-2/TRBV6-3; clone_size: .; d_call: .; cdr3_aa: CASSSDTYNEQFF; cdr3_nt: TGTGCCAGCAGTTCCGATACCTACAATGAGCAGTTCTTC
j_call: TRBJ2-2; v_call: TRBV5-4; clone_size: few; d_call: TRBD1; cdr3_aa: CASSLFPWTGAVGELFF; cdr3_nt: TGTGCCAGCAGCTTGTTTCCCTGGACAGGGGCGGTCGGGGAGCTGTTTTTT
j_call: TRBJ2-1; v_call: TRBV7-9; clone_size: .; d_call: TRBD2; cdr3_aa: CASSLAQGLAGGGEQFF; cdr3_nt: TGTGCCAGCAGCTTAGCGCAAGGACTAGCGGGAGGGGGTGAGCAGTTCTTC
j_call: TRBJ2-7; v_call: TRBV12-3/TRBV12-4; clone_size: .; d_call: .; cdr3_aa: CASARVGQSYEQYF; cdr3_nt: TGTGCCAGCGCTCGAGTTGGACAGTCCTACGAGCAGTACTTC
j_call: TRBJ1-3; v_call: TRBV11-2; clone_size: .; d_call: .; cdr3_aa: CASSLRTGNTIYF; cdr3_nt: TGTGCCAGCAGCTTACGTACTGGAAACACCATATATTTT
j_call: TRBJ1-2; v_call: TRBV10-3; clone_size: few; d_call: TRBD1; cdr3_aa: CAIRPGQGASGYTF; cdr3_nt: TGTGCCATCAGACCGGGACAGGGGGCAAGTGGCTACACCTTC
j_call: TRBJ1-1; v_call: TRBV27; clone_size: .; d_call: .; cdr3_aa: CASSLSGDTEAFF; cdr3_nt: TGTGCCAGCAGTTTATCAGGGGACACTGAAGCTTTCTTT
j_call: TRBJ2-7; v_call: TRBV2; clone_size: .; d_call: .; cdr3_aa: CASSLPTSTETYEQYF; cdr3_nt: TGTGCCAGCAGTTTACCAACTTCCACCGAAACCTACGAGCAGTACTTC
j_call: TRBJ2-7; v_call: TRBV29-1; clone_size: .; d_call: .; cdr3_aa: CSVEVERAYEQYF; cdr3_nt: TGCAGCGTTGAAGTAGAAAGGGCCTACGAGCAGTACTTC
j_call: TRBJ2-1; v_call: TRBV10-3; clone_size: .; d_call: TRBD2; cdr3_aa: CAIMASGGVRDEQFF; cdr3_nt: TGTGCCATCATGGCTAGCGGGGGGGTGAGGGATGAGCAGTTCTTC
j_call: TRBJ2-2; v_call: TRBV7-7; clone_size: .; d_call: .; cdr3_aa: CASSLSSQGNTGELFF; cdr3_nt: TGTGCCAGCAGCTTAAGCTCCCAGGGAAACACCGGGGAGCTGTTTTTT
j_call: TRBJ2-1; v_call: TRBV12-5; clone_size: .; d_call: TRBD2; cdr3_aa: CASGHSSPAGEINEQFF; cdr3_nt: TGTGCTAGTGGTCATAGCTCTCCAGCGGGGGAGATCAATGAGCAGTTCTTC
j_call: TRBJ2-7; v_call: TRBV2; clone_size: few; d_call: .; cdr3_aa: CASSGGGQYYEQYF; cdr3_nt: TGTGCCAGCAGTGGGGGCGGACAGTACTACGAGCAGTACTTC
j_call: TRBJ2-1; v_call: TRBV7-2; clone_size: few; d_call: TRBD1; cdr3_aa: CASSFDRVNEQFF; cdr3_nt: TGTGCCAGCAGCTTTGACAGGGTCAATGAGCAGTTCTTC